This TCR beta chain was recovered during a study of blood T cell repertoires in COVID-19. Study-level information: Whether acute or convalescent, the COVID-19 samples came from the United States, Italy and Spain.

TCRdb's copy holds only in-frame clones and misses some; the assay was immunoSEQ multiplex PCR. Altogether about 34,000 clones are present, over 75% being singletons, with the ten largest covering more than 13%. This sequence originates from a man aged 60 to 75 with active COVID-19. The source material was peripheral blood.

The CDR3, as DNA: TGTGCCAGCGGCGTCGTGGCGGGAGTGGGCGAGCAGTACTTC. The encoded protein is CASGVVAGVGEQYF. V is TRBV27 and J is TRBJ2-7; 7 positions agree with TRBD2. This CDR3 spans 14 amino acids. The V gene's germline CDR1 is MNHEY and CDR2 SMNVEV (reference sequence). J gave up 6 bases and V 8 bases, and 13 bases lay outside the gene matches.